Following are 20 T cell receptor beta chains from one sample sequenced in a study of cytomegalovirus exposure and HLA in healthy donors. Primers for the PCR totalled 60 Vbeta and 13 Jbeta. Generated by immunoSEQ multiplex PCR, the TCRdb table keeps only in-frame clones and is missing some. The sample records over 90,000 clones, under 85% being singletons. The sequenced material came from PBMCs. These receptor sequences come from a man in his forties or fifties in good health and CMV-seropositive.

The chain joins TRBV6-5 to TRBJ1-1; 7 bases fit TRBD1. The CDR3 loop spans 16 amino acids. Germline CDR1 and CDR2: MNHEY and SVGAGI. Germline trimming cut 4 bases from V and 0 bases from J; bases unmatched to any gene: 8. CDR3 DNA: TGTGCCAGCAGTTCCCGAGGGGACAGCTTGAACACTGAAGCTTTCTTT. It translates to CASSSRGDSLNTEAFF.

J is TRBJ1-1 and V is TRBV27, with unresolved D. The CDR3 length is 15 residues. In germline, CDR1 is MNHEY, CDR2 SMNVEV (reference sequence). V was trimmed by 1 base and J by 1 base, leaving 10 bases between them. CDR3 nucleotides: TGTGCCAGCAGTTTATTTGAGGGTGGGAACACTGAAGCTTTCTTT. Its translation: CASSLFEGGNTEAFF.

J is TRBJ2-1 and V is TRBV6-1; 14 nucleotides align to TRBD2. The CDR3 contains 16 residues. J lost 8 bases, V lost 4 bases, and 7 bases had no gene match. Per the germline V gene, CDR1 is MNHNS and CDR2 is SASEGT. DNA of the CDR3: TGTGCCAGCAGTGGGGGACTAGCGGGAGCATGGGATGAGCAGTTCTTC. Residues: CASSGGLAGAWDEQFF.

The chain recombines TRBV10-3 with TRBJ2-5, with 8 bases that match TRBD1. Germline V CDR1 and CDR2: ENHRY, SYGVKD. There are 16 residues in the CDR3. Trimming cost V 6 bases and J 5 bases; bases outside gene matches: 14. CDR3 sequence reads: CAISDPPGGVRETQYF. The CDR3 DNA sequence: TGTGCCATCAGCGACCCCCCAGGGGGCGTAAGGGAGACCCAGTACTTC.

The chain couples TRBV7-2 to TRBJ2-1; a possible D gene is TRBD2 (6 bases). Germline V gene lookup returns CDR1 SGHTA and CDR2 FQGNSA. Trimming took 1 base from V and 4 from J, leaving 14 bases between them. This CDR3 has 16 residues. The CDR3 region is CASSLEGMGGYNEQFF. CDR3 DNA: TGTGCCAGCAGCTTAGAGGGGATGGGGGGATACAATGAGCAGTTCTTC. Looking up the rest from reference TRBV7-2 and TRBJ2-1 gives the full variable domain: GAGVSQSPSNKVTEKGKDVELRCDPISGHTALYWYRQSLGQGLEFLIYFQGNSAPDKSGLPSDRFSAERTGGSVSTLTIQRTQQEDSAVYLCASSLEGMGGYNEQFFGPGTRLTVL.

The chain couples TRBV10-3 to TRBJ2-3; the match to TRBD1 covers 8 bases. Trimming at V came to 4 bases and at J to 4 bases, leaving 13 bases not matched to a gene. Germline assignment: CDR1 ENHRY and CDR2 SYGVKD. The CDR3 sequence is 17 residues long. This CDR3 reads CAISGKTGAEASDTQYF. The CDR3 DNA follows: TGTGCCATCAGTGGCAAGACAGGGGCTGAGGCTTCAGATACGCAGTATTTT.

The CDR3 protein is CASSVGPDTAGFF. CDR3 coding DNA: TGTGCCAGCAGCGTAGGCCCAGACACCGCTGGTTTCTTT. The chain links TRBV9 to TRBJ1-1, with D uncertain. Trimming stripped 0 bases from V and 13 bases from J, with 16 bases between. The length of the CDR3 is 13 residues. The germline V gene encodes CDR1 SGDLS and CDR2 YYNGEE. The entire variable domain, with the rest obtained from reference TRBV9 and TRBJ1-1, is as follows: DSGVTQTPKHLITATGQRVTLRCSPRSGDLSVYWYQQSLDQGLQFLIQYYNGEERAKGNILERFSAQQFPDLHSELNLSSLELGDSALYFCASSVGPDTAGFFGQGTRLTVV.

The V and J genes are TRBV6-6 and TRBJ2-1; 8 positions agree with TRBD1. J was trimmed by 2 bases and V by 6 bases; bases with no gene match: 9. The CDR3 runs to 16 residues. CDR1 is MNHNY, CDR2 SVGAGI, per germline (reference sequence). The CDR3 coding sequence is TGTGCCAGCAGATCGGCCGGGACAGGACCCTACAATGAGCAGTTCTTC. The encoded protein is CASRSAGTGPYNEQFF.

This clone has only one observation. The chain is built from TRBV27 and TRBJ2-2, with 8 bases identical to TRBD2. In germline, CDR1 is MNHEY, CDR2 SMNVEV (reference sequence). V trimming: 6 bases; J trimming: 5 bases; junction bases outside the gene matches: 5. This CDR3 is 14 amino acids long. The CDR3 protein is CASRLADITGELFF. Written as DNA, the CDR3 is TGTGCCAGCAGACTAGCGGATATAACCGGGGAGCTGTTTTTT.

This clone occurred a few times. CDR3 nucleotide sequence: TGCGCCAGCAGCTTGGCGGGAACGGCAGGGGGATACAATGAGCAGTTCTTC. It yields the protein CASSLAGTAGGYNEQFF. The chain has TRBV5-1 and TRBJ2-1; 7 positions match TRBD1. The germline CDR1 and CDR2 sequences are SGHRS and YFSETQ. Trimming cost V 0 bases and J 4 bases; bases outside gene matches: 10. The CDR3 is 17 amino acids. The full variable domain, its missing parts supplied by reference TRBV5-1 and TRBJ2-1, is KAGVTQTPRYLIKTRGQQVTLSCSPISGHRSVSWYQQTPGQGLQFLFEYFSETQRNKGNFPGRFSGRQFSNSRSEMNVSTLELGDSALYLCASSLAGTAGGYNEQFFGPGTRLTVL.

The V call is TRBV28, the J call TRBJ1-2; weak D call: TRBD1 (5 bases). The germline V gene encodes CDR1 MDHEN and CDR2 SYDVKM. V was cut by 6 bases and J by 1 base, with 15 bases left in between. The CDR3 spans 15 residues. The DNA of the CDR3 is TGTGCCAGCAGCCTCGGGGGATTAGATAACTATGGCTACACCTTC. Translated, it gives CASSLGGLDNYGYTF.

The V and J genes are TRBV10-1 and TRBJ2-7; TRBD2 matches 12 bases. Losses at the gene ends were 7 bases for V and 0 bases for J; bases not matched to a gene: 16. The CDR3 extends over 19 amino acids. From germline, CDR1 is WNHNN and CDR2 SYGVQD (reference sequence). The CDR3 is CASTNAGLAGGHSSYEQYF. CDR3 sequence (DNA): TGCGCCAGCACCAATGCGGGCCTAGCGGGAGGGCATAGCTCCTACGAGCAGTACTTC.

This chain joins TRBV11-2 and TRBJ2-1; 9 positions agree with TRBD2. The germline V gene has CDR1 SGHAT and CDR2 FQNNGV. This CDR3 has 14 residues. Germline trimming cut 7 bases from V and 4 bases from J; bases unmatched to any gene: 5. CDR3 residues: CASTRGGGYNEQFF. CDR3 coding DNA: TGTGCCAGCACACGCGGGGGGGGATACAATGAGCAGTTCTTC.

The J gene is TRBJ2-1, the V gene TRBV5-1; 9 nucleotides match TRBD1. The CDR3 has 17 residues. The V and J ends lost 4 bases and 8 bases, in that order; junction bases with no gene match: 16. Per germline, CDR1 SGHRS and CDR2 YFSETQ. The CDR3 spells CASSPGLSGQGRYEQFF. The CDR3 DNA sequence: TGCGCCAGCAGCCCGGGTTTGTCGGGACAGGGTAGGTATGAGCAGTTCTTC.

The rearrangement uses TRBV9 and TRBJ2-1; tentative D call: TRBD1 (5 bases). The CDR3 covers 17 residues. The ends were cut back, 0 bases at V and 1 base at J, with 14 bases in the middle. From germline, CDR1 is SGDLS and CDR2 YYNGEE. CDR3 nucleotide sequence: TGTGCCAGCAGCGTAGAAGGGGTGTTGGGGTCCTACAATGAGCAGTTCTTC. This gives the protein CASSVEGVLGSYNEQFF.

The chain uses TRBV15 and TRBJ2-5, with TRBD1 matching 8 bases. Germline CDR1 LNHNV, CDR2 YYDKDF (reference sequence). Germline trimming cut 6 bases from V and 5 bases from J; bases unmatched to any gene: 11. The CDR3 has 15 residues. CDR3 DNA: TGTGCCACCAGGGGCGGACAGGGAGGAGTGGAGACCCAGTACTTC. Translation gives CATRGGQGGVETQYF.

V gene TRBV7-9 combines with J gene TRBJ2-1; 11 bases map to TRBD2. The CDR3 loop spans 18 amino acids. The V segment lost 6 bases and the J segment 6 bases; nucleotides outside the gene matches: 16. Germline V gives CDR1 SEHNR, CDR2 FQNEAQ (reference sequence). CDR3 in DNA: TGTGCCAGCAGAGGACTAGCGGGCCCCTCCACGCCGCGCAATGAGCAGTTCTTC. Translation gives CASRGLAGPSTPRNEQFF.

This CDR3 reads CASSDWSGSNEQFF. CDR3 in DNA: TGTGCCAGCAGTGACTGGAGCGGAAGTAATGAGCAGTTCTTC. V usage is TRBV6-4 and J usage is TRBJ2-1; D possibly corresponds to TRBD2 (5 bases). Trimming left V 1 base short and J 7 bases short, with 11 bases between. This CDR3 region has 14 residues. The germline gives CDR1 MRHNA, CDR2 SNTAGT.

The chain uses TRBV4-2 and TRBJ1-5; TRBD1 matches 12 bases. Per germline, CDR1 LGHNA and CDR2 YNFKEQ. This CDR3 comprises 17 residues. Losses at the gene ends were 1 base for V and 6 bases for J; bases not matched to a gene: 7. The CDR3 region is CASSQGSGTGGSQPQHF. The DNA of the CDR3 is TGTGCCAGCAGCCAAGGGTCCGGGACAGGGGGCAGTCAGCCCCAGCATTTT.

The CDR3 nucleotides read TGCGCCAGCAGCCAAGATCCGCCTAGCGGACAAGAGACCCAGTACTTC. The encoded protein is CASSQDPPSGQETQYF. The genes are TRBV4-1 and TRBJ2-5; 7 bases agree with TRBD2. This CDR3 comprises 16 residues. Germline assignment: CDR1 MGHRA and CDR2 YSYEKL. Losses at the gene ends were 0 bases for V and 2 bases for J; bases not matched to a gene: 6.